The rows below give T cell receptor beta chains drawn from one sample of a study of blood T cell repertoires in COVID-19. Only in-frame clones appear in the TCRdb table, and some are missing; sequencing was by immunoSEQ multiplex PCR. The data show 210,000 or so clones, around 80% seen once. The sample consisted of peripheral blood. The source is a human donor in a cohort sampled during active COVID-19. The conserved cysteine and the conserved F or W are not part of the CDR3 here. Fields, in order: CDR3 protein, V gene, clone size. Part of the rows lack a size; the others show once, few, many or a class for expanded clones.

CDR3: ASSQGAGDTQY
V: TRBV3-1/TRBV3-2
size: .

CDR3: ASSQGRHSNQPQH
V: TRBV3-1/TRBV3-2
size: .

CDR3: AWSPGTGNTEAF
V: TRBV30
size: .

CDR3: ASSSGDRGIGKLF
V: TRBV7-2
size: .

CDR3: ASSSPTSGSYEQY
V: TRBV28
size: .

CDR3: ASSLANRPGTGSSKLETQY
V: TRBV7-6
size: .

CDR3: ASSLEGNTDTQY
V: TRBV5-1
size: .

CDR3: ASSLNGGGSVTQY
V: TRBV7-3
size: .

CDR3: ASSLERQGYNEQF
V: TRBV5-1
size: .

CDR3: ASSLQGAPNTGELF
V: TRBV9
size: .

CDR3: ASSLDQGRHGYT
V: TRBV7-2
size: many

CDR3: ASSPTTEEAF
V: TRBV18
size: .

CDR3: ASSERLAGGPYTQY
V: TRBV10-2
size: .

CDR3: ASSSLQGGNTEAF
V: TRBV5-1
size: .

CDR3: ASSEGLAGNEQF
V: TRBV6-1
size: .

CDR3: ASSLDRGLQETQY
V: TRBV7-2
size: few

CDR3: ASSHSRDREAF
V: TRBV12-3/TRBV12-4
size: .

CDR3: SVTGTGDGNEQF
V: TRBV29-1
size: .

CDR3: SVRTDRFNEQF
V: TRBV29-1
size: .

CDR3: ASTPSLSYGYT
V: TRBV3-1/TRBV3-2
size: .

CDR3: ASSFIAGLSYEQY
V: TRBV13
size: few

CDR3: ASSSAGQGQGDTEAF
V: TRBV28
size: .

CDR3: ASSLTIAYQPQH
V: TRBV6-5
size: .

CDR3: ASSQKRDRDEYGYT
V: TRBV3-1/TRBV3-2
size: .

CDR3: SASTANNSPLH
V: TRBV20-1
size: .

CDR3: ASSPRTAAKNIQY
V: TRBV18
size: .

CDR3: ASRADRRYGYT
V: TRBV2
size: few

CDR3: ASSLPLQRGYTDTQY
V: TRBV5-6
size: .

CDR3: ASGDRVDEQF
V: TRBV6-5
size: .

CDR3: ASSPGLAGGEQF
V: TRBV4-2
size: .

CDR3: SARGGGGYT
V: TRBV20-1
size: .

CDR3: ASSKTSGETDTQY
V: TRBV7-3
size: few

CDR3: ATSKLTGGFDEQY
V: TRBV15
size: .

CDR3: ATSRGFRDYHNEQF
V: TRBV15
size: .

CDR3: ASSLTQGVRGYT
V: TRBV2
size: .

CDR3: ASSLFSGSETQY
V: TRBV5-6
size: .

CDR3: ASSVVREGMGEQF
V: TRBV9
size: once

CDR3: ASSGYRNTEAF
V: TRBV5-4
size: few

CDR3: ASSIGSSGSYEQY
V: TRBV19
size: .

CDR3: ASSVGGGGTDTQY
V: TRBV9
size: .

CDR3: ASSVSGTAKNEKLF
V: TRBV9
size: .

CDR3: ASSVRYEAVGQPQH
V: TRBV6-1
size: .

CDR3: SVAGLAGPGPSSYNEQF
V: TRBV29-1
size: .

CDR3: ASSSGWSEQY
V: TRBV6-5
size: once

CDR3: ASSLEPGAGETQY
V: TRBV7-9
size: few

CDR3: ASSLLGQRTEAF
V: TRBV7-9
size: .

CDR3: ASRVTGNNQPQH
V: TRBV6-5
size: once

CDR3: ASSLTSGRTDTQY
V: TRBV9
size: once

CDR3: AWSRQAGEQF
V: TRBV30
size: .

CDR3: ASSWRDYGYT
V: TRBV6-6
size: .

CDR3: ASSQSKGSDTQY
V: TRBV4-1
size: .

CDR3: ASRRTDRRDNEQF
V: TRBV19
size: .

CDR3: ASSGRSGGVRDTQY
V: TRBV9
size: .

CDR3: ASSYYLRGPDNEQF
V: TRBV6-5
size: .

CDR3: ASSGLADYQF
V: TRBV2
size: .